This T cell receptor (beta chain) was obtained from a study of early stage breast cancer tumors. As for the study in general: Most invasive tumors, about 80% of the 16, were ER+/PR+/HER2-.

Study-wide points: Most shared enriched TCRB sequences were commonly generated ones.

Assay used: immunoSEQ multiplex PCR; TCRdb lists only in-frame clones, some missing. The sample has fewer than 75,000 clones, about 83% seen once. This clone showed up just once. Antigen unknown. V lost 2 bases to trimming and J lost 8 bases; unmatched junction nucleotides: 3. The CDR3 extends over 13 amino acids. The germline gives CDR1 SGHKS, CDR2 YYEKEE (reference sequence). Sequenced: blood. This chain joins TRBV5-5 and TRBJ1-4; 7 bases fit TRBD1. The TCR sequence derives from a person aged 25 to 39 with breast cancer. CDR3 protein: CASSLDREEKLFF. The DNA of the CDR3 is TGTGCCAGCAGCTTAGACAGGGAGGAAAAACTGTTTTTT.